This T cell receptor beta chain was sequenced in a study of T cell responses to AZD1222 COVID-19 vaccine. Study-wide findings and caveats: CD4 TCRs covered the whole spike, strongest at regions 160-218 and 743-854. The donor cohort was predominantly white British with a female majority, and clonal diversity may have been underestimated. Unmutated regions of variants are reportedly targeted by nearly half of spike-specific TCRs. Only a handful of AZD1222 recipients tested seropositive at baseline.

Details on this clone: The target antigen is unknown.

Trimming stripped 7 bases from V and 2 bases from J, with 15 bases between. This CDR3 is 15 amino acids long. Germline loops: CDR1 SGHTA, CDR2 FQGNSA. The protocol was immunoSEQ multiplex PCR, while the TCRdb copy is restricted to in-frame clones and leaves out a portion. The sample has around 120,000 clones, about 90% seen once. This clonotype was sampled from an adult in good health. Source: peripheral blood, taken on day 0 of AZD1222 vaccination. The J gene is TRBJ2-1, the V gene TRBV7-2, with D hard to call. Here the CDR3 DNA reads TGTGCCAGCACCGCTCCGGGTCAGGCCTACAATGAGCAGTTCTTC. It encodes CASTAPGQAYNEQFF.